This T cell receptor (beta chain) was sequenced in a study of OX40 agonist ivuxolimab in advanced cancers. Study-wide context: Dose-escalation subjects each had hepatocellular carcinoma, melanoma, renal cell or head and neck cancer.

Data came from immunoSEQ multiplex PCR; TCRdb stores just in-frame clones and leaves some out. The sample holds some 54,000 clones, 65% to 80% seen once. V lost 1 base, J lost 2 bases, and 11 bases lay in between. The CDR3 loop spans 15 amino acids. Germline CDR1 LGHNA, CDR2 YSLEER. The starting material was CD4+ or CD8+ T cells sorted from blood, obtained in a trial of the OX40 agonist ivuxolimab. The sequence derives from an adult with an advanced solid tumor such as melanoma, head and neck, liver or kidney cancer. The chain joins TRBV4-3 to TRBJ1-2; tentatively, D is TRBD1 (5 bases). Here the CDR3 reads CASSQVRGRNYGYTF. The CDR3 DNA is TGCGCCAGCAGCCAAGTAAGGGGACGGAACTATGGCTACACCTTC.